The 15 T cell receptor beta chains below were found in one sample sequenced in a study of shared clonotypes between healthy human individuals. Only in-frame clones appear in the TCRdb table, and some are missing; sequencing was by immunoSEQ multiplex PCR. This table holds about 180,000 clones, 85% to 95% found once. The source material was naive CD4+ T cells sorted from blood. Subset in this sample: CD45RA+ positively selected. These receptor sequences come from a woman younger than 45 in good health.

The rearrangement uses TRBV28 and TRBJ1-5; D is perhaps TRBD1 (6 bases). The length of the CDR3 is 14 residues. Trimming cost V 5 bases and J 3 bases, with 11 bases left between them. Germline-derived CDR1 and CDR2 are MDHEN and SYDVKM. CDR3 nucleotides: TGTGCCAGCAGTCCGGACAGACCCAATCAGCCCCAGCATTTT. The encoded protein is CASSPDRPNQPQHF.

V is TRBV27 and J is TRBJ2-7, with 9 bases that match TRBD1. V lost 5 bases, J lost 2 bases, and 10 bases stayed unmatched. CDR3 length: 16 amino acids. The germline V gene has CDR1 MNHEY and CDR2 SMNVEV (reference sequence). CDR3 amino acids: CASSGLAGTGTYEQYF. CDR3 nucleotide sequence: TGTGCCAGCAGTGGGTTGGCCGGGACAGGGACCTACGAGCAGTACTTC.

This chain joins TRBV28 and TRBJ2-2; D is perhaps TRBD1 or TRBD2 (5 bases each). The V and J ends lost 7 bases and 4 bases respectively, with 10 bases between them. The CDR3 has 13 residues. Per germline, CDR1 MDHEN and CDR2 SYDVKM. As DNA, the CDR3 is TGTGCCAGCAAAGTTGGGGGCACCGGGGAGCTGTTTTTT. Translated: CASKVGGTGELFF.

The chain is built from TRBV2 and TRBJ2-1; a possible D gene is TRBD2 (5 bases). This CDR3 comprises 10 residues. The germline V and J ends were trimmed by 7 bases and 13 bases, with 11 bases remaining between them. Per the germline V gene, CDR1 is SNHLY and CDR2 is FYNNEI. CDR3 sequence reads: CASKTRTQFF. The CDR3 region has the DNA TGTGCCAGCAAAACCCGGACTCAGTTCTTC.

This clone appeared a single time. The chain links TRBV27 to TRBJ1-1; no definite D call. The CDR3 extends over 14 amino acids. Germline-derived CDR1 and CDR2 are MNHEY and SMNVEV (reference sequence). V lost 5 bases, J lost 1 base, and 11 bases lay in between. CDR3 nucleotide sequence: TGTGCCAGCAGTCAGCGGGTAAGGAACACTGAAGCTTTCTTT. Translation gives CASSQRVRNTEAFF.

The rearrangement joins TRBV12-1 to TRBJ2-5; TRBD1, as called in the table, went unchecked against the DNA. Judging by the DNA end, TRBJ2-7 fits better; the J call may be wrong. TRBV12-1 is noted as a pseudogene. This CDR3 has 14 residues. The CDR3 bases are TGTGCCAGCAGCTTGCGAAGAGACAGGGTCGAGCAGTACTTC. Amino acid sequence: CASSLRRDRVEQYF.

This chain links TRBV19 with TRBJ1-4; 7 nucleotides align to TRBD1. The CDR3 has 15 residues. Germline lookup yields CDR1 LNHDA and CDR2 SQIVND (reference sequence). The V gene end was trimmed by 6 bases and the J gene end by 8 bases; junction bases not matched to a gene: 12. The CDR3 bases are TGTGCCAGTAGCCGCACAGGGGCTCTGGGGGAAAAACTGTTTTTT. This sequence encodes CASSRTGALGEKLFF.

This sequence joins TRBV19 and TRBJ1-1; the D is unclear. The CDR3 has 13 residues. CDR1 LNHDA and CDR2 SQIVND come from the germline V gene (reference sequence). V lost 5 bases and J lost 6, with 13 bases in between. This CDR3 reads CASSPAKFPEAFF. The CDR3 coding sequence is TGTGCCAGTAGTCCTGCCAAGTTCCCTGAAGCTTTCTTT.

J is TRBJ1-1 and V is TRBV18; no definite D call. CDR3 length equals 14 residues. Trimming removed 2 bases from V and 2 bases from J, with 9 bases in between. Germline loops: CDR1 KGHSH, CDR2 LQKENI. The chain's CDR3 is CASSPGEDNTEAFF. The CDR3 DNA is TGTGCCAGCTCACCAGGGGAGGACAACACTGAAGCTTTCTTT.

The chain links TRBV28 to TRBJ2-7; 9 positions match TRBD2. The CDR3 length is 16 residues. Germline V gene lookup returns CDR1 MDHEN and CDR2 SYDVKM. V shed 5 bases and J 3 bases; nucleotides not matched to a gene: 11. Written as DNA, the CDR3 is TGTGCCAGCAGTCCTCGGGGTAGCGGGAGTGTCTACGAGCAGTACTTC. Translated: CASSPRGSGSVYEQYF.

V and J are TRBV27 and TRBJ2-3; either TRBD1 or TRBD2 may supply D (5 bases each). Germline V gene lookup returns CDR1 MNHEY and CDR2 SMNVEV (reference sequence). The CDR3 loop spans 13 amino acids. The V and J ends lost 5 bases and 7 bases respectively, with 13 bases between them. DNA for the CDR3: TGTGCCAGCAGTGCAGGGACGGAATATACGCAGTATTTT. It is translated as CASSAGTEYTQYF.

The rearrangement links TRBV7-9 to TRBJ2-7, with unresolved D. The CDR3 totals 13 residues. The V gene lost 5 bases and the J gene lost 6 bases, with 14 bases spanning the gap. The germline CDR1 and CDR2 sequences are SEHNR and FQNEAQ (reference sequence). The CDR3, as DNA: TGTGCCAGCAGCGAGACGATGGGTGGCGAGCAGTACTTC. This translates into CASSETMGGEQYF.

V and J are TRBV18 and TRBJ1-6; tentative D call: TRBD1 (6 bases). This CDR3 region has 17 residues. Germline V gene lookup returns CDR1 KGHSH and CDR2 LQKENI. Trimming left V 4 bases short and J 4 bases short, with 17 bases between. The DNA of the CDR3 is TGTGCCAGCTCACTTGACGGCGGACAGACTTATAATTCACCCCTCCACTTT. Translation gives CASSLDGGQTYNSPLHF.

This clone has more than one count but fewer than ten. The gene calls are TRBV4-1 and TRBJ2-7; 7 bases are shared with TRBD2. With V trimmed by 1 base and J by 5 bases, 11 bases remained unmatched. Germline assignment: CDR1 MGHRA and CDR2 YSYEKL. This CDR3 is 16 amino acids long. The chain's CDR3 is CASSQVPWEGRDEQYF. As DNA, the CDR3 is TGCGCCAGCAGCCAAGTTCCATGGGAGGGTCGCGACGAGCAGTACTTC.

The chain combines TRBV11-2 with TRBJ2-5, with D perhaps given as TRBD1 or TRBD2 (5 bases each). The DNA end lines up better with TRBJ2-7; the J call may be wrong. Germline values: CDR1 SGHAT, CDR2 FQNNGV. The CDR3 runs to 14 residues. The CDR3 DNA sequence: TGTGCCAGCAGCTACCCGGGACGAGGGTACGAGCAGTACTTC. It specifies CASSYPGRGYEQYF.